The 21 T cell receptor beta chains below all came from one sample that was sequenced in a study of beta chain features in type 1 diabetes. Antigen specificity for these receptors is unknown. What was sequenced were expressed TCRB transcripts, since all of the isolated RNA had been reverse transcribed. Method: immunoSEQ multiplex PCR; TCRdb's copy keeps in-frame clones and lacks some. The data hold a few hundred thousand clones, with around 21% observed a single time. General study points: Moderate but significant shortening of TCRB CDR3s was recorded in all four CD4+ subsets from Type 1 diabetes patients.

Sequenced: naive CD4+ T cells from blood. The receptor source for this set is a middle-aged woman with type 1 diabetes.

This chain uses TRBV13 with TRBJ2-7; weak D call: TRBD2 (5 bases). Germline values: CDR1 PRHDT, CDR2 FYEKMQ (reference sequence). The CDR3 length is 12 residues. V gave up 0 bases and J gave up 7 bases, with 7 bases separating them. The CDR3 region is CASSLGPGEQYF. CDR3 DNA sequence: TGTGCCAGCAGCTTAGGCCCGGGGGAGCAGTACTTC.

This clone came up a few times. The chain links TRBV15 to TRBJ2-1; D may be TRBD2 (6 bases). Germline CDR1 LNHNV, CDR2 YYDKDF (reference sequence). This CDR3 contains 17 residues. Trimming removed 0 bases from V and 7 bases from J, with 19 bases in between. As DNA, the CDR3 is TGTGCCACCAGCAGAGATTGGCCCCCGACGGGAGTTAATGAGCAGTTCTTC. This sequence encodes CATSRDWPPTGVNEQFF.

This clone has just a few counts. V is TRBV11-2 and J is TRBJ1-1; D might be TRBD1 (5 bases). Trimming removed 0 bases at V and 5 bases at J, with 13 bases between. CDR3 length: 15 residues. Per germline, CDR1 SGHAT and CDR2 FQNNGV. CDR3 residues: CASSLEKGALTEAFF. In DNA form, the CDR3 reads TGTGCCAGCAGCTTAGAAAAAGGGGCCCTAACTGAAGCTTTCTTT. The complete variable domain, with remaining parts taken from reference TRBV11-2 and TRBJ1-1, reads EAGVAQSPRYKIIEKRQSVAFWCNPISGHATLYWYQQILGQGPKLLIQFQNNGVVDDSQLPKDRFSAERLKGVDSTLKIQPAKLEDSAVYLCASSLEKGALTEAFFGQGTRLTVV.

The rearrangement joins TRBV5-1 to TRBJ1-2; 9 nucleotides align to TRBD1. The CDR3 is made up of 15 amino acids. The V gene's germline CDR1 is SGHRS and CDR2 YFSETQ. Trimming at V came to 0 bases and at J to 6 bases, leaving 6 bases not matched to a gene. The CDR3 region has the DNA TGCGCCAGCAGCTTGGCCGGGACAGGGACTGATGGCTACACCTTC. Its protein is CASSLAGTGTDGYTF.

This clone was seen a few times. At one of its ends the junction is not consistent with the germline gene, which may arise from a read error. The chain is built from TRBV19 and TRBJ2-3; 8 nucleotides align to TRBD2. This CDR3 is built from 14 residues. Germline CDR1 is LNHDA and CDR2 is SQIVND (reference sequence). The CDR3 sequence: CASSPAGVPDTQYF. The CDR3 DNA sequence: TGTGCGAGTAGCCCAGCGGGAGTTCCAGATACGCAGTATTTT.

This chain uses TRBV4-3 with TRBJ2-5; 8 bases fit TRBD2. CDR3 length: 13 amino acids. Per the germline V gene, CDR1 is LGHNA and CDR2 is YSLEER. The V and J ends lost 1 base and 5 bases, in that order; junction bases with no gene match: 0. CDR3 sequence reads: CASSQAGGETQYF. CDR3 nucleotides: TGCGCCAGCAGCCAAGCGGGGGGGGAGACCCAGTACTTC.

This clone was detected a few times. V usage is TRBV7-9 and J usage is TRBJ1-1; D gene unclear. Germline CDR1 and CDR2: SEHNR and FQNEAQ (reference sequence). The CDR3 extends over 15 amino acids. The V gene lost 2 bases and the J gene lost 6 bases, with 16 bases spanning the gap. The CDR3 is CASSLSEVESAEAFF. The DNA for the CDR3 is TGTGCCAGCAGCTTATCAGAGGTGGAAAGTGCTGAAGCTTTCTTT.

A single count supports this clone. The gene calls are TRBV5-1 and TRBJ1-1, with D perhaps TRBD1 (6 bases). The CDR3 length is 14 residues. V was cut by 3 bases and J by 3 bases, with 12 bases left in between. CDR1 is SGHRS, CDR2 YFSETQ, per germline. This CDR3 is CASSYGDIYTEAFF. Here the CDR3 DNA reads TGCGCCAGCAGCTATGGGGACATCTACACTGAAGCTTTCTTT.

Only a few counts were recorded for this clone. The chain is built from TRBV9 and TRBJ2-1, with 9 bases fitting TRBD2. Trimming took 0 bases from V and 2 from J; bases not matched to a gene: 3. In germline, CDR1 is SGDLS, CDR2 YYNGEE. CDR3 length: 16 amino acids. The CDR3 DNA reads as TGTGCCAGCAGCGTAGGAGGGACTAGCCCCTACAATGAGCAGTTCTTC. This gives the protein CASSVGGTSPYNEQFF.

There are a few counts of this clone. The junction does not match germline at one end; this may be a read error. The V and J genes are TRBV15 and TRBJ1-2, with TRBD1 as a possible D gene (5 bases). CDR1 is LNHNV, CDR2 YYDKDF, per germline (reference sequence). This CDR3 region has 12 residues. The CDR3 region has the DNA TGTGCCACCAGCAGCCGGGACTACGGCTACACCTTC. Translating gives CATSSRDYGYTF.

V gene TRBV4-2 combines with J gene TRBJ1-2; D is uncertain. Trimming took off 1 base at V and 2 bases at J, with 8 bases between the two ends. Germline V lookup: CDR1 LGHNA, CDR2 YNFKEQ. The CDR3 is made up of 14 amino acids. The CDR3 sequence: CASSQVTNNYGYTF. In DNA form, the CDR3 reads TGTGCCAGCAGCCAAGTGACAAACAACTATGGCTACACCTTC.

Only a few counts were recorded for this clone. V and J are TRBV9 and TRBJ2-3; D remains unclear. V was pared by 3 bases and J by 4 bases, with 12 bases between. The CDR3 runs 14 residues. CDR1 is SGDLS, CDR2 YYNGEE, per germline. The CDR3 DNA reads TGTGCCAGCAGCGCCTATCCTAAGCCAGATACGCAGTATTTT. It encodes CASSAYPKPDTQYF.

J is TRBJ1-1 and V is TRBV7-9, with a tentative D call TRBD1 (6 bases). V lost 7 bases and J lost 5, with 17 bases in between. This CDR3 region has 14 residues. CDR1 and CDR2 from the germline V gene are SEHNR and FQNEAQ (reference sequence). The CDR3 sequence is CASNREGVGTEAFF. In DNA, the CDR3 is TGTGCCAGCAACCGGGAGGGGGTCGGAACTGAAGCTTTCTTT.

This clone appeared a few times. V is TRBV4-2 and J is TRBJ2-6, with 8 bases matching TRBD1. Trimming removed 1 base from V and 4 bases from J; junction bases left unmatched: 3. This CDR3 comprises 16 residues. CDR1 is LGHNA, CDR2 YNFKEQ, per germline. The CDR3: CASSQAQGAGANVLTF. For the CDR3, the DNA is TGTGCCAGCAGCCAAGCTCAGGGGGCCGGGGCCAACGTCCTGACTTTC.

This clone appeared a few times. This chain links TRBV4-3 with TRBJ2-5; a possible D gene is TRBD2 (6 bases). The length of the CDR3 is 15 residues. The germline gives CDR1 LGHNA, CDR2 YSLEER. The V end lost 4 bases, the J end lost 4 bases, and 16 bases lay between the germline ends. CDR3 in DNA: TGCGCCAGCAGCCCAGTGGGGGGAGGTAGAGAGACCCAGTACTTC. Its translation is CASSPVGGGRETQYF.

There are a few counts of this clone. The gene calls are TRBV18 and TRBJ2-1, with 7 bases aligning to TRBD1. The J segment lost 8 bases and the V segment lost 7 bases, leaving 14 bases of the junction unmatched. CDR1 is KGHSH, CDR2 LQKENI, per germline. CDR3 length: 15 amino acids. The chain's CDR3 is CASLTKGAEIDEQFF. DNA for the CDR3: TGTGCCAGCTTAACCAAGGGGGCAGAGATCGATGAGCAGTTCTTC.

This clone was seen a few times. The J gene is TRBJ1-1, the V gene TRBV5-1, with D perhaps matching TRBD1 (5 bases). Germline V gene sequence: CDR1 SGHRS, CDR2 YFSETQ. There are 13 residues in the CDR3. The V gene lost 4 bases and the J gene lost 7 bases, with 14 bases spanning the gap. CDR3 sequence reads: CASSPTGRVEAFF. The CDR3 coding sequence is TGCGCCAGCAGCCCAACAGGCCGGGTTGAAGCTTTCTTT.

The V and J genes are TRBV10-3 and TRBJ2-3, with D unclear. This CDR3 is built from 12 residues. Trimming took 8 bases from V and 4 from J, leaving 10 bases between them. Germline V gene lookup returns CDR1 ENHRY and CDR2 SYGVKD. The CDR3 nucleotides read TGTGCCATCGGGCCCCAAGCAGATACGCAGTATTTT. The encoded protein is CAIGPQADTQYF.

The J gene is TRBJ2-5, the V gene TRBV27; 9 bases line up with TRBD1. The CDR3 loop spans 15 amino acids. Germline V gene lookup returns CDR1 MNHEY and CDR2 SMNVEV (reference sequence). J was trimmed by 5 bases and V by 4 bases; bases with no gene match: 8. The CDR3 DNA sequence: TGTGCCAGCAGTTCCCGGACAGGGGCCGGGGAGACCCAGTACTTC. As protein: CASSSRTGAGETQYF.

The chain links TRBV29-1 to TRBJ1-1, with D possibly TRBD1 on 6 matching bases. CDR1 and CDR2 (germline): SQVTM, ANQGSEA. V shed 7 bases and J shed 1 base, with 10 bases lying between them. There are 12 residues in the CDR3. CDR3 bases: TGCAGCGGTGGACAGTCGAACACTGAAGCTTTCTTT. Its protein is CSGGQSNTEAFF.

The chain has TRBV4-1 and TRBJ2-5, with 7 positions matching TRBD2. The ends lost 1 base at V and 1 base at J; junction bases unmatched: 6. The CDR3 runs 16 residues. The germline gives CDR1 MGHRA, CDR2 YSYEKL. For the CDR3, the DNA is TGCGCCAGCAGCCAAGGTGAAGCGGGGCCCCAAGAGACCCAGTACTTC. It specifies CASSQGEAGPQETQYF.